This TCR beta chain was observed in a study of identical twins. Study outcomes and limitations: Out-of-frame beta sequences exhibited a weaker degree of excess twin sharing. Insertion counts were lower in abundant cord blood beta clonotypes, a trend that memory repertoires did not show. Potential partial confounding of zero-insertion analyses by invariant MAIT and iNKT cells was noted.

TCRdb re-analysed the 5' RACE reads in MiXCR, keeping a single row per CDR3 protein. The profile shows under 400,000 distinct CDR3 sequences, approximately 8.8% of them singletons. Germline lookup yields CDR1 GTSNPN and CDR2 SVGIG (reference sequence). This CDR3 is 13 amino acids long. The V end lost 5 bases, the J end lost 0 bases, and 8 bases lay between the germline ends. In every case, the donor was a healthy Caucasian. Remarks on this clonotype: What it binds is unknown.

The sequenced sample consisted of naive T cells sorted from blood. The chain carries TRBV30 and TRBJ1-3; D not resolved. The source is a woman aged 50 to 60 in good health. The CDR3 is CAWESFSGNTIYF. Here the CDR3 DNA reads TGTGCCTGGGAGAGTTTCTCTGGAAACACCATATATTTT.